This T cell receptor beta chain was captured by sequencing in a study of T cell responses to AZD1222 COVID-19 vaccine. Both about-4-week and about-12-week second-dose recipients were combined. V gave up 0 bases and J gave up 11 bases, with 14 bases separating them. The V gene's germline CDR1 is SGHRS and CDR2 YFSETQ. This CDR3 has 13 residues. Method: immunoSEQ multiplex PCR; TCRdb's copy keeps in-frame clones and lacks some. This sample has 95,000 to 150,000 clones, with around 92% found just once. The source material was peripheral blood, sampled 28 days after the second AZD1222 dose. This clonotype was obtained from an adult who received the AZD1222 COVID-19 vaccine. V gene TRBV5-1 combines with J gene TRBJ1-1, with D possibly TRBD1 on 5 matching bases. The CDR3 here is CASSLGVQGRAFF. In DNA form, the CDR3 reads TGCGCCAGCAGCTTGGGGGTCCAGGGTAGGGCTTTCTTT. The whole variable domain, remainder taken from reference TRBV5-1 and TRBJ1-1, is KAGVTQTPRYLIKTRGQQVTLSCSPISGHRSVSWYQQTPGQGLQFLFEYFSETQRNKGNFPGRFSGRQFSNSRSEMNVSTLELGDSALYLCASSLGVQGRAFFGQGTRLTVV.